This T cell receptor beta chain was recorded in a study of T-cell reconstitution after alpha-beta-depleted transplantation in children. The TCRbeta library incorporated unique molecular identifiers. TCRdb processed the PCR reads anew with MiXCR; each CDR3 protein has one entry. The data show about 500,000 distinct CDR3 sequences, with around a third seen just once and 2% to 3% held by the top ten. J was trimmed by 4 bases and V by 5 bases; bases with no gene match: 7. Germline CDR1 reads MNHEY; CDR2 reads SMNVEV (reference sequence). The CDR3 has 15 residues. The chain has TRBV27 and TRBJ2-5; 10 nucleotides line up with TRBD2. The sequence was collected from a human donor who donated a stem cell graft to a child with aplastic anemia. The specimen was PBMCs from the stem cell graft donor, collected from the stem cell graft. The CDR3 here is CASSLAGDRGETQYF. CDR3 DNA sequence: TGTGCCAGCAGTCTAGCGGGAGACCGAGGAGAGACCCAGTACTTC.